Shown below are 5 T cell receptor beta chains from a single sample sequenced in a study of technical replicates of blood from a few donors. The repertoire was sequenced with immunoSEQ multiplex PCR; TCRdb's copy has only in-frame clones and lacks some. The sample yields over 70,000 clones, around 96% seen once. Sequenced sample: T cells isolated from PBMCs. These receptors all come from a human donor in good health.

J is TRBJ1-1 and V is TRBV2, with a tentative D call TRBD1 (5 bases). The length of the CDR3 is 13 residues. Trimming cost V 6 bases and J 1 base, with 9 bases left between them. Germline V gives CDR1 SNHLY, CDR2 FYNNEI. CDR3 coding DNA: TGTGCCAGCAGAGTTGACAGGAACACTGAAGCTTTCTTT. Translated: CASRVDRNTEAFF.

The chain joins TRBV11-3 to TRBJ2-2; 9 nucleotides line up with TRBD1. Germline loops: CDR1 SGHNT, CDR2 YENEEA. The CDR3 contains 12 residues. V was clipped by 6 bases and J by 7 bases; unmatched bases: 0. This CDR3 is CASRTGGGELFF. In nucleotides, the CDR3 is TGTGCCAGCAGGACAGGGGGCGGGGAGCTGTTTTTT. The variable domain in full, completed from reference TRBV11-3 and TRBJ2-2, reads EAGVVQSPRYKIIEKKQPVAFWCNPISGHNTLYWYLQNLGQGPELLIRYENEEAVDDSQLPKDRFSAERLKGVDSTLKIQPAELGDSAVYLCASRTGGGELFFGEGSRLTVL.

J is TRBJ1-4 and V is TRBV19; D is ambiguous. V lost 3 bases, J lost 7 bases, and 12 bases lay in between. This CDR3 region has 14 residues. Germline V gene lookup returns CDR1 LNHDA and CDR2 SQIVND (reference sequence). CDR3 sequence (DNA): TGTGCCAGTAGTATTGGAGCAGCCGGTGAAAAACTGTTTTTT. This encodes CASSIGAAGEKLFF.

The chain recombines TRBV19 with TRBJ1-1; TRBD1 is a possible D gene (6 bases). The V end lost 4 bases, the J end lost 6 bases, and 18 bases lay between the germline ends. Germline assignment: CDR1 LNHDA and CDR2 SQIVND (reference sequence). CDR3 length: 15 residues. The CDR3 reads CASSTSMGGGSEAFF. The CDR3 coding sequence is TGTGCCAGTAGTACCTCGATGGGGGGGGGCTCTGAAGCTTTCTTT.

The chain has TRBV11-3 and TRBJ2-2; D call uncertain. V was trimmed by 5 bases and J by 2 bases, leaving 12 bases between them. The CDR3 spans 15 residues. CDR1 SGHNT and CDR2 YENEEA come from the germline V gene. The CDR3 DNA sequence: TGTGCCAGCAGCCCGAACACCCTTAACACCGGGGAGCTGTTTTTT. Encoded protein: CASSPNTLNTGELFF. The full variable domain, with the rest looked up from reference TRBV11-3 and TRBJ2-2, is EAGVVQSPRYKIIEKKQPVAFWCNPISGHNTLYWYLQNLGQGPELLIRYENEEAVDDSQLPKDRFSAERLKGVDSTLKIQPAELGDSAVYLCASSPNTLNTGELFFGEGSRLTVL.